This T cell receptor (beta chain) was captured by sequencing in a study of cytotoxic CD8 clonotypes in ibrutinib-treated CLL (dated by TCRdb to the early 2020s). A note on the overall study: The cohort was composed of some ten relapsed/refractory and roughly 14 treatment-naive patients; IGHV unmutated status was identified in some 17 patients. Samples at response were collected after a median of about 12 months of treatment, with a range of 6 to 36 months. All remission and progressive disease samples were collected while patients were still receiving ibrutinib. Cryopreserved peripheral blood mononuclear cells were obtained prior to treatment, at the time of response, and at either disease progression or sustained remission. On average, each sample had about 260,000 productive templates and about 89,000 productive rearrangements. Partial responses were observed in about 25 patients and complete responses in 2; after a median follow-up of around 68 months, remission was maintained in approximately 14 patients and progression was observed in about twelve. Of the 90 or so participants in the trial, about 26 had longitudinal samples available. Broad study findings and their caveats: Public clonotypes were found to be uncommon and were observed to contract or remain stable during treatment; the increase in clonality was shown to reflect expansion of private clonotypes at ibrutinib response. Baseline clonality was found to be higher than that of age-matched healthy donors and was strongly correlated with circulating CD8+ T-cell counts. Lymph node repertoires were not examined, and the timing of sampling was not matched between patients in sustained remission and those whose disease progressed. Clonality increased at ibrutinib response, stayed stable in sustained remission, and fell back toward baseline at progression.

Note on this clone: The antigen this receptor binds is unknown. Qualities for individual bases were not recorded, and no much larger clone is one base off.

The V end gives up 3 bases and the J end 3 bases, leaving 5 bases in the junction not matched to a gene. The germline V gene gives CDR1 as MGHDK and CDR2 as SYGVNS. The CDR3 numbers 16 residues from cysteine through phenylalanine. The CDR3 DNA has 48 bases and is translated from base 1. A MiSeq instrument was used for deep resolution sequencing, which targeted depths ranging from 1 in 1 million up to 1 in 200,000 T cells, with coverage averaging 10x for each clonotype. TCR beta libraries were generated with the immunoSEQ hsTCRB Kit. Regarding the original processing steps: ImmunoSEQ Data Assistant and ImmunoSEQ Analyzer were used for data analysis, and V, D and J genes were assigned according to IMGT definitions. Clonality, which ranges from 0 to 1, was calculated by subtracting the normalized Shannon entropy of productive rearrangement frequencies from one. Public clonotype analysis was restricted to overrepresented clonotypes comprising at least 0.05% of each patient's repertoire. About twelve repertoires from age-matched healthy donors, obtained from immuneACCESS, served as clonality controls. TCRdb mirrors the immuneACCESS table, restricted to in-frame sequences. Some clones are absent from its copies; in checked studies, under half trace to an unresolved V gene, and the reason for the others is unknown. That table gives V, J and clone size, and the DNA gave D and trimming. This sample lists nearly 300,000 clones; approximately 76% were detected once. Roughly 6% of the sample is in the top ten clones.

The time point label, read with the paper, signifies: progressive disease on ibrutinib. Roughly 2 micrograms of genomic DNA were extracted from cryopreserved PBMCs for TCR beta library preparation. Longitudinal blood samples from CLL patients on ibrutinib monotherapy were analyzed using high-throughput TCR beta sequencing. The patients took part in an open-label, single-center phase 2 trial of ibrutinib monotherapy. The V and J genes are TRBV25-1 and TRBJ2-3, and 11 bases in between align with TRBD2. The source was PBMCs, collected at disease progression, from a patient treated with ibrutinib. This receptor was taken from a human donor with chronic lymphocytic leukemia. Read as DNA, the sequence is TGTGCCAGCAGTGATCCGACTAGCGGGAATACAGATACGCAGTATTTT. Translated, it reads CASSDPTSGNTDTQYF.